This is a list of T cell receptor beta chains from one sample in a study of blood T cell repertoires in COVID-19. TCRdb's copy holds only in-frame clones and misses some; the assay was immunoSEQ multiplex PCR. The sample gives 250,000 or so clones, approximately 86% of which show up once; about 6.3% is in the top ten. Material for sequencing was peripheral blood. The receptors were sampled from a woman aged 60 to 75 with active or convalescent COVID-19. Both conserved end residues are part of each CDR3. Each record gives: V gene, J gene, D gene, clone size, CDR3 protein, CDR3 DNA. The D gene is left open where the match is weak. Size is omitted from some rows. Given values are once, few, many or a class for expanded clones.

v_call: TRBV11-2
j_call: TRBJ1-3
d_call: -
clone_size: -
cdr3_aa: CASSIRQVGGNTIYF
cdr3_nt: TGTGCCAGCAGCATACGACAGGTTGGGGGAAACACCATATATTTT

v_call: TRBV7-8
j_call: TRBJ1-3
d_call: -
clone_size: few
cdr3_aa: CASSPFGPSGNTIYF
cdr3_nt: TGTGCCAGCAGCCCCTTTGGGCCCTCTGGAAACACCATATATTTT

v_call: TRBV2
j_call: TRBJ1-6
d_call: TRBD1
clone_size: few
cdr3_aa: CASSPGQLNSPLHF
cdr3_nt: TGTGCCAGCAGTCCGGGACAGCTTAATTCACCCCTCCACTTT

v_call: TRBV4-2
j_call: TRBJ1-1
d_call: -
clone_size: -
cdr3_aa: CASSQPTGNTEAFF
cdr3_nt: TGTGCCAGCAGCCAACCTACAGGGAACACTGAAGCTTTCTTT

v_call: TRBV12-5
j_call: TRBJ2-1
d_call: -
clone_size: -
cdr3_aa: CASGPGLNVNEQFF
cdr3_nt: TGTGCTAGTGGTCCTGGACTAAACGTGAATGAGCAGTTCTTC

v_call: TRBV29-1
j_call: TRBJ1-2
d_call: TRBD1
clone_size: -
cdr3_aa: CSVEGTDYGYTF
cdr3_nt: TGCAGCGTTGAGGGGACAGACTATGGCTACACCTTC

v_call: TRBV6-6
j_call: TRBJ2-1
d_call: TRBD2
clone_size: -
cdr3_aa: CASRLAGQGNEQFF
cdr3_nt: TGTGCCAGCAGACTAGCGGGCCAGGGGAATGAGCAGTTCTTC

v_call: TRBV10-3
j_call: TRBJ2-5
d_call: TRBD1
clone_size: -
cdr3_aa: CAISGDRGQRETQYF
cdr3_nt: TGTGCCATCAGCGGGGACAGGGGGCAGAGGGAGACCCAGTACTTC

v_call: TRBV4-1
j_call: TRBJ2-1
d_call: TRBD2
clone_size: -
cdr3_aa: CASSFGLADNEQFF
cdr3_nt: TGCGCCAGCAGCTTTGGACTAGCGGACAATGAGCAGTTCTTC

v_call: TRBV5-6
j_call: TRBJ2-1
d_call: TRBD2
clone_size: -
cdr3_aa: CASSLLAGLTYNEQFF
cdr3_nt: TGTGCCAGCAGCTTGCTAGCGGGGTTGACCTACAATGAGCAGTTCTTC

v_call: TRBV3-1/TRBV3-2
j_call: TRBJ1-4
d_call: TRBD1
clone_size: -
cdr3_aa: CASSQDDRGLEKLFF
cdr3_nt: TGTGCCAGCAGCCAAGATGACAGGGGGCTTGAAAAACTGTTTTTT

v_call: TRBV11-3
j_call: TRBJ2-1
d_call: TRBD2
clone_size: few
cdr3_aa: CASSSRGSGGADEQFF
cdr3_nt: TGTGCCAGCAGCTCCCGAGGTAGCGGGGGGGCCGATGAGCAGTTCTTC

v_call: TRBV6-1
j_call: TRBJ1-5
d_call: -
clone_size: -
cdr3_aa: CASSELEGGRQPQHF
cdr3_nt: TGTGCCAGCAGTGAGTTGGAGGGAGGGCGTCAGCCCCAGCATTTT

v_call: TRBV27
j_call: TRBJ1-1
d_call: -
clone_size: -
cdr3_aa: CASSFGGNTEAFF
cdr3_nt: TGTGCCAGCAGTTTCGGTGGGAACACTGAAGCTTTCTTT

v_call: TRBV27
j_call: TRBJ1-5
d_call: -
clone_size: -
cdr3_aa: CASSLARNQPQHF
cdr3_nt: TGTGCCAGCAGTTTGGCCCGTAATCAGCCCCAGCATTTT

v_call: TRBV28
j_call: TRBJ1-5
d_call: -
clone_size: once
cdr3_aa: CASSLVWVRDSNQPQHF
cdr3_nt: TGTGCCAGCAGTTTAGTTTGGGTCAGGGATAGCAATCAGCCCCAGCATTTT

v_call: TRBV3-1/TRBV3-2
j_call: TRBJ2-6
d_call: TRBD1
clone_size: -
cdr3_aa: CASSQPRGQGTSGANVLTF
cdr3_nt: TGTGCCAGCAGCCAGCCGCGGGGACAGGGGACCTCTGGGGCCAACGTCCTGACTTTC

v_call: TRBV5-4
j_call: TRBJ2-1
d_call: -
clone_size: -
cdr3_aa: CASSIIRASQGNEQFF
cdr3_nt: TGTGCCAGCAGCATTATTCGGGCCTCCCAGGGGAATGAGCAGTTCTTC

v_call: TRBV6-1
j_call: TRBJ2-7
d_call: -
clone_size: -
cdr3_aa: CASSEGSVGWQYF
cdr3_nt: TGTGCCAGCAGTGAAGGGTCTGTTGGCTGGCAGTACTTC

v_call: TRBV28
j_call: TRBJ1-2
d_call: TRBD1
clone_size: once
cdr3_aa: CASSLGGTGGNYGYTF
cdr3_nt: TGTGCCAGCAGTTTAGGAGGGACAGGGGGTAACTATGGCTACACCTTC

v_call: TRBV12-5
j_call: TRBJ2-2
d_call: -
clone_size: -
cdr3_aa: CASGFSPPGELFF
cdr3_nt: TGTGCTAGTGGTTTTTCCCCTCCCGGGGAGCTGTTTTTT

v_call: TRBV7-8
j_call: TRBJ2-2
d_call: TRBD1
clone_size: -
cdr3_aa: CASSLGTGTGELFF
cdr3_nt: TGTGCCAGCAGCTTAGGGACAGGTACCGGGGAGCTGTTTTTT

v_call: TRBV23-1
j_call: TRBJ1-6
d_call: -
clone_size: -
cdr3_aa: CASSHVPGVVSPLHF
cdr3_nt: TGCGCCAGCAGCCACGTGCCGGGGGTGGTATCACCCCTCCACTTT

v_call: TRBV11-2
j_call: TRBJ2-3
d_call: -
clone_size: -
cdr3_aa: CASSSPPSTDTQYF
cdr3_nt: TGTGCCAGCAGCTCTCCCCCCTCCACAGATACGCAGTATTTT

v_call: TRBV24-1
j_call: TRBJ2-3
d_call: -
clone_size: -
cdr3_aa: CATSRGWVDTQYF
cdr3_nt: TGTGCCACCAGCCGGGGGTGGGTTGATACGCAGTATTTT

v_call: TRBV28
j_call: TRBJ2-1
d_call: -
clone_size: -
cdr3_aa: CASSLLGKSYNEQFF
cdr3_nt: TGTGCCAGCAGTCTTTTGGGCAAATCCTACAATGAGCAGTTCTTC

v_call: TRBV11-3
j_call: TRBJ2-2
d_call: TRBD1
clone_size: -
cdr3_aa: CASSLLAGGFGTGELFF
cdr3_nt: TGTGCCAGCAGCTTGTTGGCAGGGGGCTTCGGCACCGGGGAGCTGTTTTTT

v_call: TRBV11-2
j_call: TRBJ2-3
d_call: -
clone_size: -
cdr3_aa: CASSLDRVTDTQYF
cdr3_nt: TGTGCCAGCAGCTTAGATCGGGTCACAGATACGCAGTATTTT

v_call: TRBV5-1
j_call: TRBJ2-7
d_call: TRBD2
clone_size: -
cdr3_aa: CASSLAVAGGYEQYF
cdr3_nt: TGCGCCAGCAGCTTGGCGGTAGCGGGAGGCTACGAGCAGTACTTC

v_call: TRBV3-1/TRBV3-2
j_call: TRBJ2-1
d_call: TRBD2
clone_size: -
cdr3_aa: CASSQEGLAGGYRNEQFF
cdr3_nt: TGTGCCAGCAGCCAAGAGGGACTAGCGGGAGGGTATCGCAATGAGCAGTTCTTC

v_call: TRBV2
j_call: TRBJ1-4
d_call: -
clone_size: -
cdr3_aa: CASSIRGSNEKLFF
cdr3_nt: TGTGCCAGCAGTATAAGGGGGAGCAATGAAAAACTGTTTTTT

v_call: TRBV29-1
j_call: TRBJ2-1
d_call: TRBD2
clone_size: -
cdr3_aa: CSVTTSGDNEQFF
cdr3_nt: TGCAGCGTTACGACTAGCGGAGACAATGAGCAGTTCTTC

v_call: TRBV7-9
j_call: TRBJ1-4
d_call: -
clone_size: -
cdr3_aa: CASSLGQGYEKLFF
cdr3_nt: TGTGCCAGCAGCTTAGGGCAGGGGTATGAAAAACTGTTTTTT

v_call: TRBV11-2
j_call: TRBJ2-1
d_call: TRBD2
clone_size: -
cdr3_aa: CASSPGLAGRYNEQFF
cdr3_nt: TGTGCCAGCAGCCCTGGACTAGCGGGGCGATACAATGAGCAGTTCTTC

v_call: TRBV11-3
j_call: TRBJ2-3
d_call: -
clone_size: -
cdr3_aa: CASSSSYQTGFSDTQYF
cdr3_nt: TGTGCCAGCAGCTCGTCCTACCAGACAGGTTTCAGCGATACGCAGTATTTT

v_call: TRBV7-9
j_call: TRBJ2-6
d_call: -
clone_size: -
cdr3_aa: CASSSRGVSGPSGANVLTF
cdr3_nt: TGTGCCAGCAGCTCACGCGGGGTATCGGGCCCATCTGGGGCCAACGTCCTGACTTTC

v_call: TRBV9
j_call: TRBJ1-1
d_call: -
clone_size: few
cdr3_aa: CASSASTGFNTEAFF
cdr3_nt: TGTGCCAGCAGCGCCTCGACAGGCTTTAACACTGAAGCTTTCTTT

v_call: TRBV27
j_call: TRBJ2-3
d_call: TRBD2
clone_size: -
cdr3_aa: CASSLLKRGPLRTDTQYF
cdr3_nt: TGTGCCAGCAGTTTACTTAAGCGGGGGCCCCTCCGCACAGATACGCAGTATTTT

v_call: TRBV15
j_call: TRBJ2-7
d_call: TRBD1
clone_size: -
cdr3_aa: CATSRHQGDYEQYF
cdr3_nt: TGTGCCACCAGCAGACATCAGGGGGACTACGAGCAGTACTTC

v_call: TRBV7-6
j_call: TRBJ2-3
d_call: TRBD2
clone_size: -
cdr3_aa: CASSFLAGVPDTQYF
cdr3_nt: TGTGCCAGCAGCTTCCTAGCGGGGGTCCCAGATACGCAGTATTTT

v_call: TRBV28
j_call: TRBJ1-5
d_call: -
clone_size: few
cdr3_aa: CASNGGAQFDQPQHF
cdr3_nt: TGTGCCAGCAACGGAGGGGCGCAGTTTGATCAGCCCCAGCATTTT